This T cell receptor beta chain appears in the sequencing data of a study of T cells in women clearing cervical HPV infection. Repertoires were generated with immunoSEQ multiplex PCR, while TCRdb's copy carries only in-frame clones and drops some. The sample includes about 30,000 clones. V was pared by 2 bases and J by 4 bases, with 9 bases of the junction left unmatched. CDR1 is KGHSH and CDR2 is LQKENI in the germline V gene. The CDR3 spans 16 residues. Study conclusions and caveats: Unknown T-cell numbers per sample may underlie the richness differences.

Notes on this clone: Antigen unknown. Read coverage stops 3 residues before the CDR3 terminus; the germline J gene supplies the remainder.

Sequenced: blood buffy coat. The chain joins TRBV18 to TRBJ1-1; 8 positions agree with TRBD1. The TCR sequence derives from a woman between 18 and 70 years old with a cervical HPV16 infection that either progressed to CIN3+ or cleared (not recorded which). The part of the CDR3 DNA that was read is TGTGCCAGCTCACCAGCGACAGGGGTAATCGGCACTGAA. It translates to CASSPATGVIGTE. The entire CDR3 protein is CASSPATGVIGTEAFF.